The 5 T cell receptor beta chains below all came from one sample that was sequenced in a study of vaccination effects on CD4 cells after COVID-19. No antigen has been assigned to these receptors. Only in-frame clones appear in the TCRdb table, and some are missing; sequencing was by immunoSEQ multiplex PCR. The sample has about 28,000 clones, about 73% seen once. With the ViraFEST assay, the study expanded antigen-specific CD4+ T cells using viral peptide pools, then sequenced them. Researchers isolated CD4+ T cells once around 11 days of culture had elapsed. As their vaccination, participants received two doses of either BNT162b2 or mRNA-1273. Sequenced here: CD4+ T cells from PBMCs cultured with HCoV-NL63 spike peptides, sampled after COVID-19 vaccination. The receptors come from a human donor who received a COVID-19 vaccine.

The chain is built from TRBV9 and TRBJ2-2; D unresolved. The CDR3 consists of 14 residues. V was clipped by 4 bases and J by 7 bases, with 14 bases between them. Germline V gene lookup returns CDR1 SGDLS and CDR2 YYNGEE. This chain's CDR3 is CASSPTTPDGELFF. In DNA form, the CDR3 reads TGTGCCAGCAGCCCCACGACCCCCGACGGGGAGCTGTTTTTT.

This clone was recorded a few times. This chain links TRBV27 with TRBJ2-3; 10 bases line up with TRBD1. The V and J ends lost 6 bases and 4 bases, in that order; junction bases with no gene match: 4. The CDR3 contains 14 residues. The germline V gene has CDR1 MNHEY and CDR2 SMNVEV (reference sequence). The CDR3 bases are TGTGCCAGCAGAGGGACAGGGGAGGCAGATACGCAGTATTTT. It yields the protein CASRGTGEADTQYF.

For this clone: Germline is not matched at one junction end, which may reflect a read error. This sequence joins TRBV6-5 and TRBJ1-1; no clear D gene. The CDR3 runs 12 residues. CDR1 and CDR2 from the germline V gene are MNHEY and SVGAGI. CDR3 nucleotides: TGTGCCAGCGGTTATCGGGACACTGAAGCTTTCTTT. This gives the protein CASGYRDTEAFF.

This chain joins TRBV6-2 or TRBV6-3 and TRBJ2-1; 9 nucleotides line up with TRBD2. V was clipped by 2 bases and J by 8 bases; unmatched bases: 7. CDR3 length: 15 residues. CDR1 is MNHEY and CDR2 is SVGEGT in the germline V gene. DNA for the CDR3: TGTGCCAGCAGTTACCGGGCGGGGGGGCCAGATGAGCAGTTCTTC. Translating it yields CASSYRAGGPDEQFF.

J is TRBJ2-7 and V is TRBV10-1; TRBD2 might be the D (5 bases). Trimming removed 5 bases from V and 1 base from J, with 9 bases in between. CDR3 length: 13 residues. CDR1 and CDR2 from the germline V gene are WNHNN and SYGVQD (reference sequence). CDR3 nucleotides: TGCGCCAGCAGTCCCGGGATTTCCTACGAGCAGTACTTC. Protein product: CASSPGISYEQYF.